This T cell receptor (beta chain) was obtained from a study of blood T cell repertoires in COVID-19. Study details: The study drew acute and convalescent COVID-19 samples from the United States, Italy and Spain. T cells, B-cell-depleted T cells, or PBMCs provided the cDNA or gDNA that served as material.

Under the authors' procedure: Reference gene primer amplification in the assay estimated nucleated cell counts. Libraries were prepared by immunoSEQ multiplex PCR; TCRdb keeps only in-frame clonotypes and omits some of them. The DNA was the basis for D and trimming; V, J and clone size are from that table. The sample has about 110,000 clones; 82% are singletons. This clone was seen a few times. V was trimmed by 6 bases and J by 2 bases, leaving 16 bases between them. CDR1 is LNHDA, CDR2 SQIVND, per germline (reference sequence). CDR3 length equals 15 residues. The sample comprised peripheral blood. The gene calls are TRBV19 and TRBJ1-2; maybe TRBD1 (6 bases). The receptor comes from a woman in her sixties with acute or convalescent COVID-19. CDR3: CASSPEGQGNYGYTF. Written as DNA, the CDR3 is TGTGCCAGTAGCCCCGAGGGTCAGGGGAACTATGGCTACACCTTC.